This entry lists 30 T cell receptor beta chains sequenced from one sample in a study of blood T cell repertoires in COVID-19. Data came from immunoSEQ multiplex PCR; TCRdb stores just in-frame clones and leaves some out. The repertoire includes roughly 260,000 clones, approximately 92% of them detected once, and 2% to 3% sits in the top ten. Sequenced: peripheral blood. Every receptor here comes from a person in their late teens or twenties with COVID-19, enrolled during active disease.

This clone has at least ten counts. The chain uses TRBV9 and TRBJ1-3, with D maybe TRBD1 (5 bases). The CDR3 length is 17 residues. The germline gives CDR1 SGDLS, CDR2 YYNGEE. V was shortened by 0 bases and J by 1 base, with 14 bases between the two germline ends. This CDR3 is CASSVEDMSISGNTIYF. The CDR3 region has the DNA TGTGCCAGCAGCGTAGAGGACATGTCCATTTCTGGAAACACCATATATTTT. The complete variable domain, with remaining parts taken from reference TRBV9 and TRBJ1-3, reads DSGVTQTPKHLITATGQRVTLRCSPRSGDLSVYWYQQSLDQGLQFLIQYYNGEERAKGNILERFSAQQFPDLHSELNLSSLELGDSALYFCASSVEDMSISGNTIYFGEGSWLTVV.

The V call is TRBV3-1 (or the pseudogene TRBV3-2), the J call TRBJ1-3; D not certain. Trimming stripped 5 bases from V and 4 bases from J, with 9 bases between. The CDR3 has 13 residues. Per the germline V gene, CDR1 is LGHDT and CDR2 is YNNKEL (reference sequence). CDR3 sequence reads: CASSYRRGNTIYF. CDR3 nucleotides: TGTGCCAGCAGCTATCGCCGGGGAAACACCATATATTTT.

The chain is built from TRBV15 and TRBJ2-1, with D possibly being TRBD2 (5 bases). Germline V gene data show CDR1 as LNHNV and CDR2 as YYDKDF (reference sequence). Trimming left V 0 bases short and J 5 bases short, with 11 bases between. CDR3 length equals 15 residues. The CDR3 spells CATSRDYLGDNEQFF. In nucleotides, the CDR3 is TGTGCCACCAGCAGAGATTATTTGGGAGACAATGAGCAGTTCTTC.

The genes are TRBV24-1 and TRBJ2-1, with a possible D match to TRBD2 (5 bases). Trimming took off 9 bases at V and 3 bases at J, with 14 bases between the two ends. Looked up from germline, CDR1 is KGHDR and CDR2 is SFDVKD. This CDR3 has 14 amino acids. Written as DNA, the CDR3 is TGTGCCACCTCGTACGGAGACTACTACAATGAGCAGTTCTTC. Its protein product is CATSYGDYYNEQFF.

As DNA, the CDR3 is TGCAGCGTTGCCGGGACAACGTATGGAGGCACAGATACGCAGTATTTT. This translates into CSVAGTTYGGTDTQYF. V is TRBV29-1 and J is TRBJ2-3; maybe TRBD1 (6 bases). V shed 4 bases and J shed 1 base, with 18 bases lying between them. Germline V gene lookup returns CDR1 SQVTM and CDR2 ANQGSEA. The CDR3 is 16 amino acids.

V is TRBV7-6 and J is TRBJ2-2; 12 nucleotides line up with TRBD2. Germline values: CDR1 SGHVS, CDR2 FNYEAQ. This CDR3 contains 16 residues. The junction had 5 bases not matched to a gene; V was cut back by 3 bases and J by 6 bases. CDR3 nucleotides: TGTGCCAGCAGCTTTTCTAGCGGGAGGGCCCCCGGGGAGCTGTTTTTT. Its translation: CASSFSSGRAPGELFF.

V is TRBV7-9 and J is TRBJ2-1, with 9 bases matching TRBD2. Per germline, CDR1 SEHNR and CDR2 FQNEAQ (reference sequence). The CDR3 spans 15 residues. The V segment lost 1 base and the J segment 8 bases; nucleotides outside the gene matches: 6. In nucleotides, the CDR3 is TGTGCCAGCAGCTTAGAGCTAGCGGGAAGGTATGAGCAGTTCTTC. This sequence encodes CASSLELAGRYEQFF.

The chain uses TRBV4-1 and TRBJ2-7; a possible D gene is TRBD1 (7 bases). Between the trimmed V and J ends, which lost 1 base and 2 bases, there was a span of 12 bases. The CDR3 runs to 15 residues. Germline values: CDR1 MGHRA, CDR2 YSYEKL. The CDR3 coding sequence is TGCGCCAGCAGCCAAGTCCAGGGGGGTACCTACGAGCAGTACTTC. It translates to CASSQVQGGTYEQYF.

CDR3 in DNA: TGCGCCAGCAGCCCAGGGGGACAGGGGGCGAGGGAGCAGTACTTC. This translates into CASSPGGQGAREQYF. The V gene is TRBV10-1, the J gene TRBJ2-7; 12 bases agree with TRBD1. The CDR3 has 15 amino acids. Germline CDR1 and CDR2: WNHNN and SYGVQD (reference sequence). Unmatched junction bases numbered 10, after V lost 6 bases and J lost 7 bases.

This chain uses TRBV5-6 with TRBJ2-7, with TRBD1 identical over 7 bases. Germline loops: CDR1 SGHDT, CDR2 YYEEEE. Losses at the gene ends were 0 bases for V and 6 bases for J; bases not matched to a gene: 6. This CDR3 has 14 residues. The DNA for the CDR3 is TGTGCCAGCAGCTTGGCCGGACAGGATGGCGAGCAGTACTTC. Encoded protein: CASSLAGQDGEQYF.

The chain recombines TRBV6-2 or TRBV6-3 with TRBJ2-7; TRBD1 is a possible D gene (5 bases). Per germline, CDR1 MNHEY and CDR2 SVGEGT. CDR3 size: 15 residues. V was clipped by 6 bases and J by 2 bases, with 17 bases between them. CDR3 sequence reads: CASSPVGLGPYEQYF. The CDR3 nucleotides read TGTGCCAGCAGCCCCGTGGGTTTGGGGCCCTACGAGCAGTACTTC.

This chain links TRBV9 with TRBJ2-1, with D hard to call. V lost 5 bases, J lost 8 bases, and 11 bases lay in between. Germline V gene lookup returns CDR1 SGDLS and CDR2 YYNGEE. The CDR3 length is 12 residues. The CDR3 region has the DNA TGTGCCAGCAGTCTGGGCGTGGATGAGCAGTTCTTC. Encoded protein: CASSLGVDEQFF.

The CDR3 loop is CASRRTSGYEQYF. The CDR3 DNA is TGTGCCAGCAGAAGGACTAGCGGCTACGAGCAGTACTTC. The rearrangement joins TRBV6-5 to TRBJ2-7; 10 positions agree with TRBD2. The trim removed 6 bases at V and 3 bases at J, leaving 2 bases unmatched. Germline V gives CDR1 MNHEY, CDR2 SVGAGI. The CDR3 has 13 residues.

The chain carries TRBV14 and TRBJ1-2, with TRBD1 matching 8 bases. This CDR3 contains 13 residues. The germline V gene has CDR1 SGHDN and CDR2 FVKESK. V lost 5 bases, J lost 5 bases, and 4 bases stayed unmatched. Here the CDR3 reads CASSKGTGYGYTF. The DNA for the CDR3 is TGTGCCAGCAGCAAAGGGACAGGATATGGCTACACCTTC.

The V call is TRBV13, the J call TRBJ2-3; 9 bases are a match to TRBD2. The trim removed 3 bases at V and 4 bases at J, leaving 5 bases unmatched. This CDR3 has 15 residues. Germline CDR1 and CDR2: PRHDT and FYEKMQ (reference sequence). Written as DNA, the CDR3 is TGTGCCAGCAGCTTGACTAGCGGAGACTCAGATACGCAGTATTTT. Translation: CASSLTSGDSDTQYF.

The chain uses TRBV6-5 and TRBJ1-2, with unresolved D. Germline assignment: CDR1 MNHEY and CDR2 SVGAGI. This CDR3 contains 11 residues. V was cut by 7 bases and J by 8 bases, with 11 bases left in between. The CDR3, as DNA: TGTGCCAGCACCGGAGGGTACGGCTACACCTTC. Translation gives CASTGGYGYTF.

The chain carries TRBV25-1 and TRBJ1-4; D is possibly TRBD1 (5 bases). Trimming pared 6 bases from V and 7 bases from J, leaving 12 bases between. The CDR3 runs to 13 residues. Germline loops: CDR1 MGHDK, CDR2 SYGVNS. This CDR3 reads CASRGVPGEKLFF. The CDR3 nucleotides read TGTGCCAGCAGAGGGGTGCCGGGTGAAAAACTGTTTTTT.

This chain joins TRBV13 and TRBJ2-7, with 10 bases matching TRBD2. The V gene's germline CDR1 is PRHDT and CDR2 FYEKMQ (reference sequence). This CDR3 has 16 residues. Unmatched junction bases numbered 11, after V lost 5 bases and J lost 4 bases. The CDR3 DNA reads TGTGCCAGCAGCCCTAGTCTAGCGGGAGCGAGTTACGAGCAGTACTTC. Translating gives CASSPSLAGASYEQYF.

This chain uses TRBV19 with TRBJ1-1, with 7 bases matching TRBD1. J lost 1 base, V lost 11 bases, and 22 bases had no gene match. There are 18 residues in the CDR3. Germline CDR1 and CDR2: LNHDA and SQIVND (reference sequence). The CDR3 loop is CASTSGFGGGGQNTEAFF. The CDR3 DNA reads as TGTGCCTCAACCTCCGGGTTCGGAGGGGGCGGACAGAACACTGAAGCTTTCTTT.

The V call is TRBV7-9, the J call TRBJ2-7, with D unresolved. CDR3 length equals 14 residues. CDR1 is SEHNR and CDR2 is FQNEAQ in the germline V gene (reference sequence). Deletions cut 10 bases from V and 2 bases from J, with 18 bases between. The CDR3 DNA follows: TGTGCCACCGACATGGTTCAATCTCCCTACGAGCAGTACTTC. It translates to CATDMVQSPYEQYF.

This rearrangement joins TRBV24-1 to TRBJ2-3; weak D call: TRBD1 (6 bases). Germline V gene data show CDR1 as KGHDR and CDR2 as SFDVKD. V gave up 4 bases and J gave up 2 bases, with 12 bases separating them. This CDR3 is 15 amino acids long. The chain's CDR3 is CATSEPTGITDTQYF. The DNA for the CDR3 is TGTGCCACCAGTGAGCCGACAGGAATCACAGATACGCAGTATTTT.

The J gene is TRBJ2-4, the V gene TRBV29-1; D is possibly TRBD1 (6 bases). The CDR3 length is 21 residues. The V end lost 4 bases, the J end lost 0 bases, and 31 bases lay between the germline ends. Germline V gives CDR1 SQVTM, CDR2 ANQGSEA. The CDR3 DNA follows: TGCAGCGTTGTTGGCAGGGGAGTCTTTGGCTCGCCAGAACTAGCCAAAAACATTCAGTACTTC. It encodes CSVVGRGVFGSPELAKNIQYF. The whole variable domain, remainder taken from reference TRBV29-1 and TRBJ2-4, is SAVISQKPSRDICQRGTSLTIQCQVDSQVTMMFWYRQQPGQSLTLIATANQGSEATYESGFVIDKFPISRPNLTFSTLTVSNMSPEDSSIYLCSVVGRGVFGSPELAKNIQYFGAGTRLSVL.

This clone is a singleton in its sample. J is TRBJ1-4 and V is TRBV5-1, with TRBD1 matching 7 bases. The CDR3 runs 15 residues. CDR1 and CDR2 from the germline V gene are SGHRS and YFSETQ. Unmatched junction bases numbered 7, after V lost 3 bases and J lost 5 bases. The CDR3 loop is CASSSGTAENEKLFF. The CDR3 DNA is TGCGCCAGCAGCTCTGGGACAGCCGAGAATGAAAAACTGTTTTTT.

V gene TRBV19 combines with J gene TRBJ2-7; 9 nucleotides align to TRBD2. V was pared by 1 base and J by 0 bases, with 4 bases of the junction left unmatched. The CDR3 spans 16 residues. The germline V gene encodes CDR1 LNHDA and CDR2 SQIVND (reference sequence). CDR3 residues: CASSIGLAEISYEQYF. The CDR3 region has the DNA TGTGCCAGTAGTATAGGACTAGCGGAGATCTCCTACGAGCAGTACTTC.

V is TRBV28 and J is TRBJ2-5; TRBD1 aligns across 8 bases. This CDR3 comprises 14 residues. The ends lost 5 bases at V and 3 bases at J; junction bases unmatched: 5. CDR1 is MDHEN and CDR2 is SYDVKM in the germline V gene. CDR3 bases: TGTGCCAGCAGTCATATGGACAGGGAAGAGACCCAGTACTTC. Its translation: CASSHMDREETQYF. The full variable domain, its missing parts supplied by reference TRBV28 and TRBJ2-5, is DVKVTQSSRYLVKRTGEKVFLECVQDMDHENMFWYRQDPGLGLRLIYFSYDVKMKEKGDIPEGYSVSREKKERFSLILESASTNQTSMYLCASSHMDREETQYFGPGTRLLVL.

The rearrangement joins TRBV19 to TRBJ2-7; 7 bases line up with TRBD1. The J segment lost 2 bases and the V segment lost 6 bases, leaving 10 bases of the junction unmatched. Germline CDR1 LNHDA, CDR2 SQIVND (reference sequence). CDR3 length: 15 amino acids. CDR3 amino acids: CASSPPDRRPYEQYF. The CDR3 DNA reads as TGTGCCAGTAGCCCCCCGGACAGGCGACCCTACGAGCAGTACTTC.

J is TRBJ1-1 and V is TRBV25-1; D call uncertain. The CDR3 has 14 residues. Trimming cost V 2 bases and J 0 bases, with 7 bases left between them. The germline V gene encodes CDR1 MGHDK and CDR2 SYGVNS. In DNA form, the CDR3 reads TGTGCCAGCAGTGAACTTCGGGTGAACACTGAAGCTTTCTTT. Its protein product is CASSELRVNTEAFF. Looking up the rest from reference TRBV25-1 and TRBJ1-1 gives the full variable domain: EADIYQTPRYLVIGTGKKITLECSQTMGHDKMYWYQQDPGMELHLIHYSYGVNSTEKGDLSSESTVSRIRTEHFPLTLESARPSHTSQYLCASSELRVNTEAFFGQGTRLTVV.

This chain connects TRBV11-2 to TRBJ1-2; tentative D call: TRBD1 (5 bases). Germline CDR1 reads SGHAT; CDR2 reads FQNNGV. The CDR3 is made up of 14 amino acids. Deletions cut 0 bases from V and 7 bases from J, with 12 bases between. CDR3 nucleotides: TGTGCCAGCAGCTTAGAAATGGGGGGAACTGGCTACACCTTC. This sequence encodes CASSLEMGGTGYTF.

This sequence joins TRBV7-9 and TRBJ2-7, with D hard to call. Trimming left V 8 bases short and J 7 bases short, with 12 bases between. Germline assignment: CDR1 SEHNR and CDR2 FQNEAQ (reference sequence). CDR3 length equals 11 residues. DNA of the CDR3: TGTGCCAGCGGAGTTTTAGTGGAGCAGTACTTC. Protein: CASGVLVEQYF.

This clone was seen only once. The rearrangement links TRBV4-1 to TRBJ2-1; 14 bases agree with TRBD2. CDR1 and CDR2 from the germline V gene are MGHRA and YSYEKL. Trimming took 4 bases from V and 7 from J; bases not matched to a gene: 3. The CDR3 is 15 residues long. Written as DNA, the CDR3 is TGCGCCAGCAGCCTGGGACTAGCGGGAGAGAATGAGCAGTTCTTC. Its translation: CASSLGLAGENEQFF.